This TCR beta chain originates from a study of CD8 T cells in ankylosing spondylitis. Findings of the study overall: The study identified a TCR beta motif of seven or eight highly homologous variants that appeared characteristic of ankylosing spondylitis blood. Disease-linked clones reportedly showed significant enrichment in matched ankylosing spondylitis synovial fluid. Certain motif variants had earlier been reported in reactive arthritis synovial fluid and blood.

Germline assignment: CDR1 SGDLS and CDR2 YYNGEE. The CDR3 consists of 14 residues. Trimming removed 4 bases at V and 1 base at J, with 11 bases between. The authors made TCR beta libraries by quantitative 5'-RACE with molecular barcodes. TCRdb used MiXCR to reprocess the 5' RACE reads, holding one entry per CDR3 protein. The sample yields some 840,000 distinct CDR3 sequences, roughly 10% seen once. For this clonotype: What it recognizes is unknown.

The J gene is TRBJ2-5, the V gene TRBV9; no clear D. The sample comprised blood, either unsorted or a sorted T cell fraction (not recorded which). The source of this sequence is a male donor with ankylosing spondylitis. The CDR3 nucleotides are TGTGCCAGCAGCCCGGCCGAGCCCCAAGAGACCCAGTACTTC. This gives the protein CASSPAEPQETQYF. Full variable domain (rest looked up from reference TRBV9 and TRBJ2-5): DSGVTQTPKHLITATGQRVTLRCSPRSGDLSVYWYQQSLDQGLQFLIQYYNGEERAKGNILERFSAQQFPDLHSELNLSSLELGDSALYFCASSPAEPQETQYFGPGTRLLVL.